This passage covers 12 T cell receptor beta chains from one sample sequenced in a study of early T cells in non-severe SARS-CoV-2 infection. In TCRdb, the 5' RACE reads were re-called with MiXCR into one record per CDR3 protein. Of about 60,000 distinct CDR3 sequences in the sample, 5.6% were seen once. The sample was whole blood. These receptor sequences come from an adult who was a healthcare worker with PCR-confirmed SARS-CoV-2 infection or an uninfected control (not recorded which).

This clonotype has at least ten counts. The V call is TRBV20-1, the J call TRBJ1-1; weak D call: TRBD1 (5 bases). The CDR3 runs 14 residues. Trimming took off 5 bases at V and 3 bases at J, with 16 bases between the two ends. Germline lookup yields CDR1 DFQATT and CDR2 SNEGSKA (reference sequence). The CDR3 here is CSAQLGGGDTEAFF. As DNA, the CDR3 is TGCAGTGCTCAACTCGGGGGGGGAGACACTGAAGCTTTCTTT.

In this sample, this clonotype turned up many times. The gene calls are TRBV16 and TRBJ1-6, with a possible D match to TRBD1 (5 bases). V lost 0 bases and J 5 bases, leaving 14 bases between the germline ends. Germline CDR1 and CDR2: KGHSY and FQNENV. The CDR3 totals 17 residues. The CDR3 DNA follows: TGTGCCAGCAGCCAATCCGCACGGGGCTCTCATAATTCACCCCTCCACTTT. It specifies CASSQSARGSHNSPLHF.

This clonotype came up a few times. This chain connects TRBV14 to TRBJ2-5; D call uncertain. The V end lost 1 base, the J end lost 4 bases, and 10 bases lay between the germline ends. In germline, CDR1 is SGHDN, CDR2 FVKESK. CDR3 size: 14 residues. The CDR3 here is CASSQVPLLETQYF. In DNA, the CDR3 is TGTGCCAGCAGCCAAGTTCCCTTACTAGAGACCCAGTACTTC. Drawing the rest from reference TRBV14 and TRBJ2-5, the complete variable domain is EAGVTQFPSHSVIEKGQTVTLRCDPISGHDNLYWYRRVMGKEIKFLLHFVKESKQDESGMPNNRFLAERTGGTYSTLKVQPAELEDSGVYFCASSQVPLLETQYFGPGTRLLVL.

This clonotype occurred many times. This sequence joins TRBV20-1 and TRBJ2-7, with 11 bases identical to TRBD2. CDR1 and CDR2 from the germline V gene are DFQATT and SNEGSKA (reference sequence). V gave up 3 bases and J gave up 0 bases; unmatched junction bases: 7. The CDR3 consists of 16 residues. The CDR3 spells CSARTSGTRSSYEQYF. The CDR3 nucleotides are TGCAGTGCTAGGACTAGCGGGACTAGGAGCTCCTACGAGCAGTACTTC.

The J gene is TRBJ1-1, the V gene TRBV20-1; D gene uncertain. Germline V CDR1 and CDR2: DFQATT, SNEGSKA (reference sequence). The V end lost 0 bases, the J end lost 1 base, and 9 bases lay between the germline ends. The CDR3 length is 14 residues. The CDR3: CSAREKLWNTEAFF. CDR3 DNA sequence: TGCAGTGCTAGAGAGAAACTCTGGAACACTGAAGCTTTCTTT.

This clonotype was found many times. V gene TRBV29-1 combines with J gene TRBJ2-1; TRBD2 might be the D (6 bases). With 2 bases removed from V and 4 bases from J, the gap between germline ends came to 15 bases. This CDR3 is 15 amino acids long. CDR1 SQVTM and CDR2 ANQGSEA come from the germline V gene. The CDR3 is CSVERGSGVYNEQFF. In nucleotides, the CDR3 is TGCAGCGTTGAAAGAGGTAGCGGAGTGTACAATGAGCAGTTCTTC.

This clonotype was seen repeatedly, ten times or more. The chain uses TRBV27 and TRBJ2-3; 7 nucleotides agree with TRBD1. Germline CDR1 and CDR2: MNHEY and SMNVEV (reference sequence). The CDR3 spans 15 residues. V was pared by 6 bases and J by 2 bases, with 8 bases of the junction left unmatched. The CDR3 DNA is TGTGCCAGCAGCACAAGGGACAGACTCACAGATACGCAGTATTTT. Amino acids: CASSTRDRLTDTQYF.

This clonotype was counted only a few times. The genes are TRBV3-1 and TRBJ1-1; the D is unclear. CDR1 and CDR2 from the germline V gene are LGHDT and YNNKEL (reference sequence). The length of the CDR3 is 14 residues. Trimming left V 0 bases short and J 1 base short, with 6 bases between. This chain's CDR3 is CASSQDLGNTEAFF. In nucleotides, the CDR3 is TGTGCCAGCAGCCAAGACCTGGGGAACACTGAAGCTTTCTTT.

This clonotype was seen a few times. J is TRBJ1-6 and V is TRBV14; D gene unclear. The CDR3 is 14 amino acids. V was cut by 4 bases and J by 5 bases, with 9 bases left in between. From germline, CDR1 is SGHDN and CDR2 FVKESK. CDR3 residues: CASSRRADNSPLHF. Written as DNA, the CDR3 is TGTGCCAGCAGCCGGAGGGCTGATAATTCACCCCTCCACTTT.

This clonotype was detected many times. This chain uses TRBV20-1 with TRBJ2-7, with D possibly TRBD2 on 5 matching bases. The V and J ends lost 0 bases and 2 bases respectively, with 14 bases between them. Germline CDR1 reads DFQATT; CDR2 reads SNEGSKA (reference sequence). The CDR3 spans 15 residues. CDR3 protein: CSARDLRVLPYEQYF. The CDR3 coding sequence is TGCAGTGCTAGAGATCTGAGGGTATTACCCTACGAGCAGTACTTC.

This clonotype was seen more than once but under ten times. V is TRBV7-6 and J is TRBJ2-2; 10 bases match TRBD2. The germline CDR1 and CDR2 sequences are SGHVS and FNYEAQ. This CDR3 region has 15 residues. The V and J ends lost 4 bases and 4 bases, in that order; junction bases with no gene match: 3. CDR3 DNA: TGTGCCAGCAGCTCGAGCGGGGGGGCCACCGGGGAGCTGTTTTTT. Amino acids: CASSSSGGATGELFF.

The J gene is TRBJ1-2, the V gene TRBV4-2, with D unresolved. V dropped 0 bases and J dropped 6 bases, with 20 bases sitting between them. The CDR3 extends over 17 amino acids. CDR1 is LGHNA, CDR2 YNFKEQ, per germline. CDR3 DNA sequence: TGTGCCAGCAGCCAAGATGCCGTCGTCCCGAGGGTCCATGGCTACACCTTC. It is translated as CASSQDAVVPRVHGYTF.